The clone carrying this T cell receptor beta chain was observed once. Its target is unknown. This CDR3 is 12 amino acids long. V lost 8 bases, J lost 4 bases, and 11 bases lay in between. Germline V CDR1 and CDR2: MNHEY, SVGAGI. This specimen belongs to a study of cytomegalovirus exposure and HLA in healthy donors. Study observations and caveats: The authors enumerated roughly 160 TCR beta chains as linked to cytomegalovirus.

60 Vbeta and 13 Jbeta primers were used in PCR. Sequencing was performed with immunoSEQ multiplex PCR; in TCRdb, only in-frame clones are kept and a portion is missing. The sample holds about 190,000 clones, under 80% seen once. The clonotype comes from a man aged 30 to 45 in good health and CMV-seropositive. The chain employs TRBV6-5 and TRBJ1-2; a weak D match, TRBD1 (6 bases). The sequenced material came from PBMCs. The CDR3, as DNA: TGTGCCAGCGGACAGCCCCGCTATGGCTACACCTTC. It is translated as CASGQPRYGYTF.